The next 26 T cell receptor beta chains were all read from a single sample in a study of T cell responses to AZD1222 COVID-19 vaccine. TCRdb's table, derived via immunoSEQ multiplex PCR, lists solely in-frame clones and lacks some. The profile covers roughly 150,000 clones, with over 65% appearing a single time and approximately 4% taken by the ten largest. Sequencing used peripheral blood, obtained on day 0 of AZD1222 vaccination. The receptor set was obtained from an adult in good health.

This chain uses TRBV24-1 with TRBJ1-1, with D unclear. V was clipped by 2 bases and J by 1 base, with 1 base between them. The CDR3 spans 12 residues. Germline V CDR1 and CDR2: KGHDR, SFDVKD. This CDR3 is CATSDWNTEAFF. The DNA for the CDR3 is TGTGCCACCAGTGATTGGAACACTGAAGCTTTCTTT.

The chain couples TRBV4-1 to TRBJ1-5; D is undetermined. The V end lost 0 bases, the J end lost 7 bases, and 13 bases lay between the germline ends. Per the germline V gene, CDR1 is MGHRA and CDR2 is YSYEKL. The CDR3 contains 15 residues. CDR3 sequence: CASSQDKGEWQPQHF. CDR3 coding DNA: TGCGCCAGCAGCCAAGATAAGGGAGAGTGGCAGCCCCAGCATTTT.

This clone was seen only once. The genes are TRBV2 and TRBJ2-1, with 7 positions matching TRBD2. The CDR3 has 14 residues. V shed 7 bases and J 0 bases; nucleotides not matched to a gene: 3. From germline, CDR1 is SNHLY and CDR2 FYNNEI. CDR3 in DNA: TGTGCCAGCACTCGCGGGAGCTCCTACAATGAGCAGTTCTTC. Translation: CASTRGSSYNEQFF.

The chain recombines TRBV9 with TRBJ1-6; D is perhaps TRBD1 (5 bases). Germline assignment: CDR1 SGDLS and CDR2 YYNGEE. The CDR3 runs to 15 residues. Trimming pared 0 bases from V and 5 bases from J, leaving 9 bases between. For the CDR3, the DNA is TGTGCCAGCAGCGTAGGGACACCTAATAATTCACCCCTCCACTTT. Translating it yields CASSVGTPNNSPLHF.

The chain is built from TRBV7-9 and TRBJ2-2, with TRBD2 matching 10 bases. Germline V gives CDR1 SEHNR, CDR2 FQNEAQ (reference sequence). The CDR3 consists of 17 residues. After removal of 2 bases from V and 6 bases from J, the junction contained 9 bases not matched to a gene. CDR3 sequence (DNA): TGTGCCAGCAGCTTATACACTAGCGGGGTGGTCTCCGGGGAGCTGTTTTTT. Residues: CASSLYTSGVVSGELFF.

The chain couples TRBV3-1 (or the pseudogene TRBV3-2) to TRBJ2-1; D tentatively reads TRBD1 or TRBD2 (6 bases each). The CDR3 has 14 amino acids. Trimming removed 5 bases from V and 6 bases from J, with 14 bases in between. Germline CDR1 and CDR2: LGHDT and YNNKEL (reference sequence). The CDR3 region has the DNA TGTGCCAGCAGCGGGGGGCCGGGTAGCAATGAGCAGTTCTTC. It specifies CASSGGPGSNEQFF.

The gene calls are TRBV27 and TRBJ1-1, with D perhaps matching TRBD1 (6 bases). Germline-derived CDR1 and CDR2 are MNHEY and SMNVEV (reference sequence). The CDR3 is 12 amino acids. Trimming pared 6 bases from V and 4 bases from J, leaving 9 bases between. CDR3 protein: CASRQGGTEAFF. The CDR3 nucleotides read TGTGCCAGCAGACAGGGTGGCACTGAAGCTTTCTTT.

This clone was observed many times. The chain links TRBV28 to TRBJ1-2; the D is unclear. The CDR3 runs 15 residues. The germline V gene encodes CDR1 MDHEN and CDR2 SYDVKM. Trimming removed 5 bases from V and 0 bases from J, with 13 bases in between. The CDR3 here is CASSHGMRPNYGYTF. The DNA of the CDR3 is TGTGCCAGCAGTCACGGCATGCGTCCTAACTATGGCTACACCTTC.

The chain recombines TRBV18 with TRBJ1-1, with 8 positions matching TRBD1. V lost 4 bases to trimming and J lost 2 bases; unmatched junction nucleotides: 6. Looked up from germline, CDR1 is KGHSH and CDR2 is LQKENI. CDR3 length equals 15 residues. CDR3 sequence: CASSQDRGGNTEAFF. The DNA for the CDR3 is TGTGCCAGCTCACAAGACAGGGGCGGTAACACTGAAGCTTTCTTT.

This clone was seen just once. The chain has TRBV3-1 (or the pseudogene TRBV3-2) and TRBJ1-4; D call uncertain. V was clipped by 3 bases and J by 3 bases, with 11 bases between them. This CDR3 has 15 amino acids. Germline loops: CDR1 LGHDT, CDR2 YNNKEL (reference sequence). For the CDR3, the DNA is TGTGCCAGCAGCCACGCTGGTCTGGCTAATGAAAAACTGTTTTTT. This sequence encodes CASSHAGLANEKLFF.

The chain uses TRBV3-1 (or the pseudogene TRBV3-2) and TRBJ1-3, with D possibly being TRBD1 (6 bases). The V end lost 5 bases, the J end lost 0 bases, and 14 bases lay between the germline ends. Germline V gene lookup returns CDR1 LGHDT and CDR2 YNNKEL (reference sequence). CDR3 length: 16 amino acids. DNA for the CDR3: TGTGCCAGCAGCTCTGATGACAGGAGCTCTGGAAACACCATATATTTT. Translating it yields CASSSDDRSSGNTIYF.

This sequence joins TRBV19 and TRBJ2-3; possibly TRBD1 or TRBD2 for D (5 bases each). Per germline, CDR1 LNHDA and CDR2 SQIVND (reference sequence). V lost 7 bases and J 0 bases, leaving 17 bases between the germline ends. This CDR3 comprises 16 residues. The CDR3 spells CASTGSVGGSTDTQYF. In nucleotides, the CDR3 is TGTGCCAGTACGGGGTCCGTTGGGGGAAGCACAGATACGCAGTATTTT.

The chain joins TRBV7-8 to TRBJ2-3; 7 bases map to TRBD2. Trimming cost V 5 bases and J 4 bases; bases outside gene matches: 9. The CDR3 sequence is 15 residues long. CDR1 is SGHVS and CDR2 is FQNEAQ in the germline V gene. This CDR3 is CASSLERGGPDTQYF. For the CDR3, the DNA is TGTGCCAGCAGCCTAGAAAGGGGAGGGCCAGATACGCAGTATTTT.

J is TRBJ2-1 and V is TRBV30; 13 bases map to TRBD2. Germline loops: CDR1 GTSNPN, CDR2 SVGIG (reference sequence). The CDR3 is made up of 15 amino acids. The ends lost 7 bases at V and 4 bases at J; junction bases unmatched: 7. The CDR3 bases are TGTGCCTCAAAAAAGACTAGCGGGGGGTACAATGAGCAGTTCTTC. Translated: CASKKTSGGYNEQFF.

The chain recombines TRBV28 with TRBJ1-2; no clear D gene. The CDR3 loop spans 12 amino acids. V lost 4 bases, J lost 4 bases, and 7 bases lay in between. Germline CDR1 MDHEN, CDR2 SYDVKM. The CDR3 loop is CASSWTSYGYTF. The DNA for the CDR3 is TGTGCCAGCAGTTGGACGAGCTATGGCTACACCTTC.

CDR3: CASSFPTEDTEAFF. The CDR3 DNA is TGTGCCAGCAGCTTCCCGACGGAGGACACTGAAGCTTTCTTT. This chain uses TRBV7-9 with TRBJ1-1; D is undetermined. V lost 3 bases and J 3 bases, leaving 11 bases between the germline ends. The CDR3 consists of 14 residues. Germline CDR1 reads SEHNR; CDR2 reads FQNEAQ (reference sequence).

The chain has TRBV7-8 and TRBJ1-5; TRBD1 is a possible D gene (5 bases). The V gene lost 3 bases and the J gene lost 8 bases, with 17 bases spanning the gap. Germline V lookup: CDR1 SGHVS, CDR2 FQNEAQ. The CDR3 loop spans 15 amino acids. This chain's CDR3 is CASSFGGRRVEPQHF. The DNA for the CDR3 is TGTGCCAGCAGCTTTGGGGGACGACGAGTAGAGCCCCAGCATTTT. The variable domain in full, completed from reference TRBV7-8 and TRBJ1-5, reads GAGVSQSPRYKVAKRGQDVALRCDPISGHVSLFWYQQALGQGPEFLTYFQNEAQLDKSGLPSDRFFAERPEGSVSTLKIQRTQQEDSAVYLCASSFGGRRVEPQHFGDGTRLSIL.

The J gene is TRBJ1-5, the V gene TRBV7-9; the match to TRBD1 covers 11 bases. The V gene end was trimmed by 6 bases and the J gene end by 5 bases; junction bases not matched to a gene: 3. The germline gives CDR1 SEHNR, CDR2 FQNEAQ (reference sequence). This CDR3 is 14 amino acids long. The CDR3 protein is CASRSGQGDQPQHF. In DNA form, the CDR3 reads TGTGCCAGCAGATCGGGACAGGGGGATCAGCCCCAGCATTTT.

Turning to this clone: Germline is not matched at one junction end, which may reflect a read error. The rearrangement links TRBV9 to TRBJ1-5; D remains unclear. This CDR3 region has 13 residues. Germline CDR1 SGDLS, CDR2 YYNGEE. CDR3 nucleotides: TGTGCCAGCAGCGCGTCCCGTAATCCGCCCCAGCATTTT. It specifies CASSASRNPPQHF. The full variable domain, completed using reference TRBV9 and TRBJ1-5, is DSGVTQTPKHLITATGQRVTLRCSPRSGDLSVYWYQQSLDQGLQFLIQYYNGEERAKGNILERFSAQQFPDLHSELNLSSLELGDSALYFCASSASRNPPQHFGDGTRLSIL.

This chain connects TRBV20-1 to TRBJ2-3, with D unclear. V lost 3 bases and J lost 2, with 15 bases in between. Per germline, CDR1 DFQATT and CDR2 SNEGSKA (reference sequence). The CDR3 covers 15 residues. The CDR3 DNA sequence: TGCAGTGCTAGTAACCTCCTCTCCCCCACAGATACGCAGTATTTT. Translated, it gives CSASNLLSPTDTQYF.

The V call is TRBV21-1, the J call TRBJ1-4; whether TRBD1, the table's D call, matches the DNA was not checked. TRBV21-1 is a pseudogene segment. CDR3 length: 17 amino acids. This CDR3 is CASSKRGKAEGGEKLFF. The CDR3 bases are TGTGCCAGCAGCAAAAGGGGGAAAGCGGAAGGGGGTGAAAAACTGTTTTTT.

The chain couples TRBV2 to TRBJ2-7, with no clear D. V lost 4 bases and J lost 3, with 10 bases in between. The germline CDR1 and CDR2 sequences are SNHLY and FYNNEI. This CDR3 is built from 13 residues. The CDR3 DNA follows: TGTGCCAGCAGTGGAGGCACTAACTACGAGCAGTACTTC. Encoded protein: CASSGGTNYEQYF.

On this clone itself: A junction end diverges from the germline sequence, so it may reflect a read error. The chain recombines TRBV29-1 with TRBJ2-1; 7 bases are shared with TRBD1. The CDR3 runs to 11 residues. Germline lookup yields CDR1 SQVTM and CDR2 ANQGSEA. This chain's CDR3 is CTGVLYNEQFF. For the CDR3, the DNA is TGTACAGGGGTCCTCTACAATGAGCAGTTCTTC.

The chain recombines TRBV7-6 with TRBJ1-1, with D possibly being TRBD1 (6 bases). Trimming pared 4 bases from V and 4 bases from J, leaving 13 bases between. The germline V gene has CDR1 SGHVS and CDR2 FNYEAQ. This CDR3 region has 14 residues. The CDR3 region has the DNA TGTGCCAGCAGCTCTGGACAGCTTATCACTGAAGCTTTCTTT. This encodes CASSSGQLITEAFF.

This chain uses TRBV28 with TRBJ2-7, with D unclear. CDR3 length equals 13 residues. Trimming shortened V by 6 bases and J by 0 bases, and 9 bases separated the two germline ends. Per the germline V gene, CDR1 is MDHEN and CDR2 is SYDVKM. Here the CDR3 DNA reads TGTGCCAGCAGGGACGGCCGCTCCTACGAGCAGTACTTC. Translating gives CASRDGRSYEQYF.

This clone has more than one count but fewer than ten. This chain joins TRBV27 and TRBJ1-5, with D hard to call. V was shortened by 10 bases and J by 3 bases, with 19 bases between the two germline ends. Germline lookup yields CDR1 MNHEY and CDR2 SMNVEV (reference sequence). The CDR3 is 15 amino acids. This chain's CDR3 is CATLSLAIANQPQHF. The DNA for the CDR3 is TGTGCCACCCTGTCCCTCGCAATTGCCAATCAGCCCCAGCATTTT.